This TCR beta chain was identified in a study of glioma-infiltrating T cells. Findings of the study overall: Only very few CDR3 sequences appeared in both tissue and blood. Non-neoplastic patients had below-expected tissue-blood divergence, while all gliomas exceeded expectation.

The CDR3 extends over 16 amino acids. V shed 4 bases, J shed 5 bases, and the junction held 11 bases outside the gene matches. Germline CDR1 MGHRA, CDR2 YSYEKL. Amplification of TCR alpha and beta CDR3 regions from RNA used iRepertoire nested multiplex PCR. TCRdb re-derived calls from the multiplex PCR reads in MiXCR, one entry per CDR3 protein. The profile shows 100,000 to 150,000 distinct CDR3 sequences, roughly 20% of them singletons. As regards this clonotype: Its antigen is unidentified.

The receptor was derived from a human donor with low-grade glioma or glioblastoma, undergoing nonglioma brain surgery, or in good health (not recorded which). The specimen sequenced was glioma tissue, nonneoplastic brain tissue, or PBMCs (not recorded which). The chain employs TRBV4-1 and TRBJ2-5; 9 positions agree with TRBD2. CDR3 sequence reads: CASSPTAGGPLETQYF. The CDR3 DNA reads TGCGCCAGCAGCCCGACTGCGGGAGGGCCCCTGGAGACCCAGTACTTC.